This T cell receptor beta chain derives from a study of OX40 agonist ivuxolimab in advanced cancers. Turning to the study itself: Patient treatment consisted of intravenous ivuxolimab administration every 2 weeks at 0.01 to 10 mg/kg. Study outcomes and limitations: Clonal expansion in partial responders at 0.1-3.0 mg/kg ranked among the lowest.

Notes on this clone: The antigen remains undetermined.

The CDR3 length is 15 residues. Between the trimmed V and J ends, which lost 5 bases and 0 bases, there was a span of 8 bases. Germline CDR1 and CDR2: LNHNV and YYDKDF (reference sequence). Here immunoSEQ multiplex PCR was the method, and the copy in TCRdb shows in-frame clones only, minus some. The sample lists 74,000 or so clones; approximately 86% were seen once. The sequencing used CD4+ or CD8+ T cells sorted from blood, collected in a trial of the OX40 agonist ivuxolimab. The sequence was obtained from an adult with an advanced solid tumor such as melanoma, head and neck, liver or kidney cancer. The chain couples TRBV15 to TRBJ2-6, with D possibly being TRBD1 (6 bases). The CDR3 DNA is TGTGCCACCAGCGGACAGCTCTCTGGGGCCAACGTCCTGACTTTC. This sequence encodes CATSGQLSGANVLTF.